A single sample gave rise to the 23 T cell receptor beta chains below, sequenced in a study of cytomegalovirus exposure and HLA in healthy donors. This PCR relied on a set of 60 Vbeta primers and 13 Jbeta primers. Assay used: immunoSEQ multiplex PCR; TCRdb lists only in-frame clones, some missing. The sample holds approximately 110,000 clones, over 65% seen once. The material sequenced was PBMCs. The receptors were sampled from a woman in her late teens or twenties in good health and CMV-seronegative.

This sequence joins TRBV9 and TRBJ2-5; 8 bases are shared with TRBD2. The junction had 4 bases not matched to a gene; V was cut back by 4 bases and J by 2 bases. The germline V gene has CDR1 SGDLS and CDR2 YYNGEE. The CDR3 spans 14 residues. CDR3 in amino acids: CASSLAGKQETQYF. The CDR3 DNA sequence: TGTGCCAGCAGCTTAGCGGGGAAGCAAGAGACCCAGTACTTC. The variable domain in full, completed from reference TRBV9 and TRBJ2-5, reads DSGVTQTPKHLITATGQRVTLRCSPRSGDLSVYWYQQSLDQGLQFLIQYYNGEERAKGNILERFSAQQFPDLHSELNLSSLELGDSALYFCASSLAGKQETQYFGPGTRLLVL.

The V and J genes are TRBV4-2 and TRBJ1-5; TRBD1 matches at 7 bases. CDR1 and CDR2 (germline): LGHNA, YNFKEQ. The CDR3 has 14 amino acids. V gave up 4 bases and J gave up 5 bases; unmatched junction bases: 5. The CDR3 here is CASSPGQPDQPQHF. DNA for the CDR3: TGTGCCAGCAGCCCGGGACAGCCGGATCAGCCCCAGCATTTT.

As DNA, the CDR3 is TGTGCCAGCAGGTCATCCCGGGGGGGCTGGGAAAAACTGTTTTTT. This gives the protein CASRSSRGGWEKLFF. The gene calls are TRBV5-6 and TRBJ1-4; the D gene is possibly TRBD1 (6 bases). CDR3 size: 15 residues. Germline lookup yields CDR1 SGHDT and CDR2 YYEEEE. The V end lost 5 bases, the J end lost 8 bases, and 19 bases lay between the germline ends.

This chain connects TRBV2 to TRBJ1-2; tentatively, D is TRBD1 (5 bases). The length of the CDR3 is 15 residues. Trimming left V 5 bases short and J 5 bases short, with 18 bases between. Germline CDR1 SNHLY, CDR2 FYNNEI. The DNA for the CDR3 is TGTGCCAGCAGTCCGCAAGACAGTGACATATATGGCTACACCTTC. Encoded protein: CASSPQDSDIYGYTF.

The genes are TRBV28 and TRBJ2-7; 7 nucleotides align to TRBD2. J lost 2 bases, V lost 4 bases, and 14 bases had no gene match. The CDR3 has 17 amino acids. CDR1 is MDHEN and CDR2 is SYDVKM in the germline V gene. In nucleotides, the CDR3 is TGTGCCAGCAGTTCCCGAAATGTGGGCGGGAGTCCCTACGAGCAGTACTTC. This codes for CASSSRNVGGSPYEQYF.

V usage is TRBV19 and J usage is TRBJ1-5; 8 positions match TRBD1. The CDR3 runs 14 residues. Germline CDR1 is LNHDA and CDR2 is SQIVND (reference sequence). V shed 4 bases, J shed 4 bases, and the junction held 3 bases outside the gene matches. For the CDR3, the DNA is TGTGCCAGTAGTACCACAGGGGGAAATCAGCCCCAGCATTTT. Translating gives CASSTTGGNQPQHF.

The V and J genes are TRBV9 and TRBJ2-5; TRBD2 matches 9 bases. With V trimmed by 0 bases and J by 5 bases, 5 bases remained unmatched. The germline V gene encodes CDR1 SGDLS and CDR2 YYNGEE. The CDR3 is made up of 15 amino acids. For the CDR3, the DNA is TGTGCCAGCAGCGTAGACACTAGCGGGTGGGAGACCCAGTACTTC. Protein product: CASSVDTSGWETQYF.

This clone has more than one count but fewer than ten. The V call is TRBV4-1, the J call TRBJ1-3; maybe TRBD1 (6 bases). This CDR3 is built from 15 residues. Trimming stripped 1 base from V and 2 bases from J, with 9 bases between. The germline V gene encodes CDR1 MGHRA and CDR2 YSYEKL. The CDR3 DNA reads TGCGCCAGCAGCCAAGTACAGGGCCCTGGAAACACCATATATTTT. This encodes CASSQVQGPGNTIYF.

V is TRBV5-6 and J is TRBJ1-6; tentative D call: TRBD1 (5 bases). The ends were cut back, 1 base at V and 0 bases at J, with 14 bases in the middle. The CDR3 is made up of 18 amino acids. Germline-derived CDR1 and CDR2 are SGHDT and YYEEEE. The CDR3 nucleotides are TGTGCCAGCAGCTTGTGGTCGATCAGGGTCTCCTATAATTCACCCCTCCACTTT. This encodes CASSLWSIRVSYNSPLHF.

Notes on this clone: Sequence at one end of the junction differs from germline and may be a read error. This chain uses TRBV7-8 with TRBJ1-1; 7 bases align to TRBD1. Germline CDR1 reads SGHVS; CDR2 reads FQNEAQ. The CDR3 has 13 amino acids. CDR3 in DNA: TGTGCCAGCAGCAACCGGGACAGAATTGAAGCTTCCTTT. This sequence encodes CASSNRDRIEASF.

The chain joins TRBV7-9 to TRBJ2-5; the match to TRBD2 covers 7 bases. The junction had 11 bases not matched to a gene; V was cut back by 5 bases and J by 5 bases. CDR1 and CDR2 from the germline V gene are SEHNR and FQNEAQ (reference sequence). This CDR3 has 15 amino acids. The CDR3 sequence is CASSPREGRMETQYF. The CDR3, as DNA: TGTGCCAGCAGCCCCAGGGAGGGCAGAATGGAGACCCAGTACTTC.

The rearrangement joins TRBV11-3 to TRBJ1-1; D gene uncertain. The CDR3 extends over 12 amino acids. The germline V gene has CDR1 SGHNT and CDR2 YENEEA. Trimming pared 1 base from V and 5 bases from J, leaving 5 bases between. The CDR3 DNA sequence: TGTGCCAGCAGCTTAGCCCGGACTGAAGCTTTCTTT. It translates to CASSLARTEAFF.

CDR3 coding DNA: TGTGCCAGCAGCTACGGGGCGGGAGGACCCTCCTACAATGAGCAGTTCTTC. It yields the protein CASSYGAGGPSYNEQFF. The chain uses TRBV7-2 and TRBJ2-1; 8 nucleotides agree with TRBD2. The CDR3 totals 17 residues. Germline-derived CDR1 and CDR2 are SGHTA and FQGNSA. The trim removed 4 bases at V and 0 bases at J, leaving 8 bases unmatched.

DNA for the CDR3: TGTGCCAGCAGTGACTCGATGGGAGGTGACACCGGGGAGCTGTTTTTT. It yields the protein CASSDSMGGDTGELFF. This sequence joins TRBV6-4 and TRBJ2-2, with a weak D call TRBD2 (6 bases). V dropped 0 bases and J dropped 3 bases, with 11 bases sitting between them. Per germline, CDR1 MRHNA and CDR2 SNTAGT. The CDR3 is 16 amino acids.

The chain has TRBV19 and TRBJ1-5; the D is unclear. V was trimmed by 5 bases and J by 3 bases, leaving 11 bases between them. This CDR3 is 14 amino acids long. Per germline, CDR1 LNHDA and CDR2 SQIVND (reference sequence). CDR3 coding DNA: TGTGCCAGTAGTCCCCAACTCGACAATCAGCCCCAGCATTTT. Protein: CASSPQLDNQPQHF.

The chain carries TRBV7-9 and TRBJ2-7, with TRBD1 matching 8 bases. The V gene's germline CDR1 is SEHNR and CDR2 FQNEAQ (reference sequence). V shed 5 bases, J shed 4 bases, and the junction held 7 bases outside the gene matches. CDR3 length equals 14 residues. The CDR3 reads CASSHGTGQYEQYF. The DNA for the CDR3 is TGTGCCAGCAGCCACGGGACAGGACAATACGAGCAGTACTTC. Full variable domain (rest looked up from reference TRBV7-9 and TRBJ2-7): DTGVSQNPRHKITKRGQNVTFRCDPISEHNRLYWYRQTLGQGPEFLTYFQNEAQLEKSRLLSDRFSAERPKGSFSTLEIQRTEQGDSAMYLCASSHGTGQYEQYFGPGTRLTVT.

This clone was counted once. V usage is TRBV2 and J usage is TRBJ2-2; weak D call: TRBD2 (6 bases). Germline CDR1 and CDR2: SNHLY and FYNNEI. The V end was cut by 7 bases, the J end by 3 bases, with 12 bases between. This CDR3 has 14 residues. The DNA for the CDR3 is TGTGCCAGCAAGGAGGGACTTTACACCGGGGAGCTGTTTTTT. It yields the protein CASKEGLYTGELFF. Looking up the rest from reference TRBV2 and TRBJ2-2 gives the full variable domain: EPEVTQTPSHQVTQMGQEVILRCVPISNHLYFYWYRQILGQKVEFLVSFYNNEISEKSEIFDDQFSVERPDGSNFTLKIRSTKLEDSAMYFCASKEGLYTGELFFGEGSRLTVL.

V gene TRBV19 combines with J gene TRBJ2-4; 7 nucleotides line up with TRBD1. After removal of 4 bases from V and 8 bases from J, the junction contained 8 bases not matched to a gene. CDR3 length: 14 residues. Per the germline V gene, CDR1 is LNHDA and CDR2 is SQIVND (reference sequence). This chain's CDR3 is CASSKTGRGDIQYF. DNA of the CDR3: TGTGCCAGTAGTAAGACAGGGCGAGGAGACATTCAGTACTTC.

This clone was counted between two and nine times. The chain links TRBV7-2 to TRBJ2-2; TRBD2 agrees at 16 bases. The V segment lost 5 bases and the J segment 8 bases; nucleotides outside the gene matches: 8. CDR1 and CDR2 from the germline V gene are SGHTA and FQGNSA. The CDR3 covers 17 residues. DNA of the CDR3: TGTGCCAGCAGCACGGGACTAGCGGGGGGGCCGCAGGGGGAGCTGTTTTTT. It encodes CASSTGLAGGPQGELFF.

This clone occurred a few times. In DNA, the CDR3 is TGTGCCAGCAGCTTATGGAGGCAAGAGACCCAGTACTTC. Translation: CASSLWRQETQYF. This chain uses TRBV11-2 with TRBJ2-5, with D possibly TRBD2 on 5 matching bases. Trimming stripped 2 bases from V and 2 bases from J, with 6 bases between. Germline-derived CDR1 and CDR2 are SGHAT and FQNNGV. CDR3 length equals 13 residues.

The V gene is TRBV4-2, the J gene TRBJ2-6; possibly TRBD1 for D (5 bases). V lost 3 bases and J lost 0, with 9 bases in between. Germline-derived CDR1 and CDR2 are LGHNA and YNFKEQ. The CDR3 is 16 amino acids. CDR3 region: CASSHSDSSGANVLTF. CDR3 nucleotide sequence: TGTGCCAGCAGCCATTCTGACAGCTCTGGGGCCAACGTCCTGACTTTC.

This clone was seen just once. The chain recombines TRBV4-2 with TRBJ1-2; D call uncertain. Trimming cost V 4 bases and J 6 bases, with 9 bases left between them. The V gene's germline CDR1 is LGHNA and CDR2 YNFKEQ. CDR3 size: 12 residues. CDR3 DNA sequence: TGTGCCAGCAGCCCAGAGGAGCATGGCTACACCTTC. Protein: CASSPEEHGYTF.

The chain has TRBV11-3 and TRBJ1-1; 9 nucleotides align to TRBD1. The CDR3 length is 17 residues. After removal of 5 bases from V and 10 bases from J, the junction contained 20 bases not matched to a gene. Per the germline V gene, CDR1 is SGHNT and CDR2 is YENEEA. The CDR3 region is CASSLNTGQGAMRVAFF. The DNA for the CDR3 is TGTGCCAGCAGCCTAAACACGGGACAGGGAGCCATGAGGGTAGCTTTCTTT.